This TCR beta chain was sequenced in a study of CD8 T cells in ankylosing spondylitis. Quantitative 5'-RACE with molecular barcodes was used to make the TCR beta libraries. MiXCR was run by TCRdb on the 5' RACE reads, yielding one entry per CDR3 protein. In the table there are some 240,000 distinct CDR3 sequences, roughly 18% of which are singletons. General observations from the study: Reactive arthritis synovial fluid and blood were previously reported to contain some motif variants.

CDR3 length: 15 amino acids. The V and J ends lost 4 bases and 6 bases, in that order; junction bases with no gene match: 9. In germline, CDR1 is SGDLS, CDR2 YYNGEE. This clonotype came up a few times. The target antigen is unknown. Sequenced sample: blood, either unsorted or a sorted T cell fraction (not recorded which). The chain links TRBV9 to TRBJ1-2; 10 bases fit TRBD1. The sequence came from a male donor with ankylosing spondylitis or in good health (not recorded which). The CDR3 region has the DNA TGTGCCAGCAGCACCTCCGGGACAGGGGAGAATGGCTACACCTTC. Translating it yields CASSTSGTGENGYTF.